Sequencing of this T cell receptor beta chain was carried out in a study of Graves' ophthalmopathy and Graves' hyperthyroidism. General study findings and limits: Ophthalmopathy progression prediction by the model yielded a sensitivity of approximately 68% and a specificity of 72.22%.

This clonotype was seen ten or more times. What it binds is not known. The authors amplified TCR beta CDR3 regions, and they did so from RNA transcripts for repertoire sequencing. The library came from an HTBI-primed first-round RT-PCR and a second-round multiplex PCR. A single record per CDR3 protein comes from TCRdb applying MiXCR to the multiplex PCR reads. The sample carries 560,000 or so distinct CDR3 sequences, 35% to 40% recorded once. CDR1 and CDR2 (germline): SGHTS, YDEGEE. The CDR3 runs to 14 residues. The V and J ends lost 5 bases and 1 base respectively, with 12 bases between them. The V gene is TRBV5-8, the J gene TRBJ1-1; perhaps TRBD1 as D (6 bases). The sequence was obtained from an adult man with Graves' hyperthyroidism. Sequences were obtained from peripheral blood or thyroid tissue (not recorded which). The CDR3, as DNA: TGTGCCAGCAGAACAGGGTATGGGAACACTGAAGCTTTCTTT. This codes for CASRTGYGNTEAFF.